This T cell receptor beta chain was recorded in a study of blood T cell repertoires in COVID-19. Per the study methods: Scientists estimated how many nucleated cells there were by amplifying reference gene primers. Method: immunoSEQ multiplex PCR; TCRdb's copy keeps in-frame clones and lacks some. V, J and clone size are taken as reported in that table, and D and trimming were inferred from the DNA itself. This sample has 150,000 to 200,000 clones, with around nine tenths found just once. V was cut by 1 base and J by 5 bases, with 11 bases left in between. CDR1 and CDR2 (germline): SGHVS, FQNEAQ. CDR3 length equals 14 residues. Before being deemed recovered, Cohort 3 donors had two negative PCRs, clearance, or symptom resolution.

The TCR sequence derives from a woman aged 18 to 35 who had recovered from COVID-19. The genes are TRBV7-8 and TRBJ1-2, with D unresolved. Sequenced: PBMCs or T cells enriched from blood (not recorded which). In DNA form, the CDR3 reads TGTGCCAGCAGCTTAGTGGTCAGGAAATATGGCTACACCTTC. Encoded protein: CASSLVVRKYGYTF.